This entry concerns a single T cell receptor beta chain. Its antigen remains undetermined. No much larger clone is present one base from it, and per-base qualities are unavailable. Library preparation used 5' RACE. Sequencing instrument: Illumina HiSeq 2500. A second PCR of roughly 7 to 11 cycles was performed with a sample-barcoded 5' primer and a J-beta primer mix. A unique molecular identifier was introduced onto each TCR beta cDNA molecule by a template-switch 5' adaptor carrying 12 random nucleotides. Each sample yielded at least 2.5 million CDR3-containing paired-end reads. All of the RNA was converted into first-strand cDNA using the Mint cDNA synthesis kit, with a TRBC-specific oligonucleotide serving as the primer. Following uracil-DNA glycosylase treatment, a first 18-cycle PCR with universal primers M1SS and BC2_uni_R was performed on all cDNA. Per the source publication's procedure: For normalization, 1 million high-quality reads were randomly selected from each sample, with every read carrying a distinct molecular identifier. Instead of being binned into consensus sequences, reads that shared molecular identifiers were thrown out. MiTCR, with a Q25 quality threshold and the strictest error-elimination algorithm, was used for CDR3 identification, clonotype clustering and error correction. A nonparametric unseen species model with Euler transformation was used to estimate lower-bound total TCR beta diversity. The public reads were quality trimmed at Q25 with fastp and then assembled into clones with MiXCR by TCRdb, keeping productive beta chains. Rows matching on CDR3 protein sequence are summarized as one entry with the most common DNA and genes. The V and J calls reflect TCRdb's pipeline rather than the authors' work. The sample has 1.5 million to 2 million distinct CDR3 sequences on record, about 50% of them singletons. The ten top clones hold approximately 2% of the sample.

The data stem from a study of blood T cells in healthy people across ages (dated by TCRdb to between 2014 and 2017). Study-level background: In model experiments, template switching captured about one uniquely barcoded TCR beta cDNA molecule for every two T cells. Age-related changes in TCR beta repertoire diversity were measured in the study by deep sequencing normalized with unique cDNA molecular identifiers. The donors were split into four age groups: young (average around 16 years), middle-aged (39), aged (approximately 60) and long-lived (more than 80). Donors of different ages were randomly distributed across sequencing lanes to avoid experimental bias. The study analyzed two additional independent replicas of 1 million unique cDNA reads from the same blood draw for two donors, one aged 18 to 29 and one aged 80 or older. Broad study findings and their caveats: Estimates of total diversity from one million sequenced T cells were regarded as lower bounds and underestimates. Observed TCR beta diversity per million T cells fell roughly linearly with age, and a significant reduction was already apparent by age around 39. Donor CMV infection status was unknown, potentially confounding age-related changes in expanded clonotypes. Compared with the aged group, the long-lived group had more naive CD4+ T cells, fewer expanded clones and increased TCR diversity, a pattern suggesting age selection. Conclusive comparison of naive and antigen-experienced compartments was prevented by the profiling of bulk unsorted PBMCs. There was a strong correlation between observed TCR beta diversity and the percentage of naive T cells measured by flow cytometry.

Reading from cysteine to phenylalanine, the CDR3 counts 16 amino acids. The CDR3 DNA has 48 bases and is translated from base 1. The junction shows trimming of 2 bases on V and 1 base on J, plus 9 bases between the germline ends. The germline V gene supplies CDR1 ENHRY and CDR2 SYGVKD. The approximately 39 donors, aged about 6 to 95 years, were systemically healthy Caucasian individuals from Russia. Each donor gave ten milliliters of peripheral blood, collected into EDTA-treated Vacutainer tubes. Ficoll-Paque density-gradient centrifugation was used to isolate PBMCs, with at least 6.5 million per sample. Total RNA, at least 5 micrograms per sample, was extracted from PBMCs with Trizol reagent. For every donor, flow cytometry on a PBMC aliquot measured the percentage of naive CD45RAhigh/CD27high T cells.

The clonotype was recovered from a woman aged 35 to 49 in good health. The chain links TRBV10-3 with TRBJ1-6; the D gene is unclear. The sample taken for sequencing was blood. The CDR3 in this case is CAISEGGGSYNSPLHF. The DNA sequence is as follows: TGTGCCATCAGTGAGGGTGGTGGTTCCTATAATTCACCCCTCCACTTT.